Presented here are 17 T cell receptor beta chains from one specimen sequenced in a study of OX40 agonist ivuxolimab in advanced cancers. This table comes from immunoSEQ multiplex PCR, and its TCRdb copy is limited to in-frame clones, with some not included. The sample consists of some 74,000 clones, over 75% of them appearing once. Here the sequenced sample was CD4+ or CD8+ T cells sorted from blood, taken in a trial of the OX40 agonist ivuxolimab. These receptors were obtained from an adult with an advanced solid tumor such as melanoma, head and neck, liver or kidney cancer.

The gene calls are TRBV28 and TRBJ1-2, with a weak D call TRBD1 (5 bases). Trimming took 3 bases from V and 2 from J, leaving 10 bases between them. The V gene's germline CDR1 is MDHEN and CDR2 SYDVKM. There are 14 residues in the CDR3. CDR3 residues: CASSFMAGNYGYTF. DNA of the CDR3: TGTGCCAGCAGTTTCATGGCAGGGAACTATGGCTACACCTTC.

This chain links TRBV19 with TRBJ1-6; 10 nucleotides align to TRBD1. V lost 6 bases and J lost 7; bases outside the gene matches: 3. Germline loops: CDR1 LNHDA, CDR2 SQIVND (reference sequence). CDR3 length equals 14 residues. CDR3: CASSQDRGNSPLHF. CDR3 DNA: TGTGCCAGTAGCCAGGACAGGGGGAATTCACCCCTCCACTTT.

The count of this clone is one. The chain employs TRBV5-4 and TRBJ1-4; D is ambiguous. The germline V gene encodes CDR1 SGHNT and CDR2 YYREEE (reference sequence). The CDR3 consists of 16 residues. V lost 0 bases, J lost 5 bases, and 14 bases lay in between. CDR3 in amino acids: CASSLASGMSNEKLFF. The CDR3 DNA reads TGTGCCAGCAGCTTGGCATCGGGAATGTCGAATGAAAAACTGTTTTTT.

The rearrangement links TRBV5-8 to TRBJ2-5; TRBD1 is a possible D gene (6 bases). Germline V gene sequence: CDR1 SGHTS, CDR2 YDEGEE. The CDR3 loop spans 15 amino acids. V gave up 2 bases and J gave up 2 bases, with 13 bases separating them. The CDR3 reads CASSFGDNQQETQYF. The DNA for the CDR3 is TGTGCCAGCAGCTTCGGGGACAACCAACAAGAGACCCAGTACTTC.

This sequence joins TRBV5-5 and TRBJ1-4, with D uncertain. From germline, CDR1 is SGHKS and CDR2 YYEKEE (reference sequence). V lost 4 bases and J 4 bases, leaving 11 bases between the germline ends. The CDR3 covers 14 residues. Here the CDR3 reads CASSLQTNNEKLFF. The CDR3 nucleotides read TGTGCCAGCAGCCTCCAGACAAATAATGAAAAACTGTTTTTT. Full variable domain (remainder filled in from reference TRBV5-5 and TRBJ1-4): DAGVTQSPTHLIKTRGQQVTLRCSPISGHKSVSWYQQVLGQGPQFIFQYYEKEERGRGNFPDRFSARQFPNYSSELNVNALLLGDSALYLCASSLQTNNEKLFFGSGTQLSVL.

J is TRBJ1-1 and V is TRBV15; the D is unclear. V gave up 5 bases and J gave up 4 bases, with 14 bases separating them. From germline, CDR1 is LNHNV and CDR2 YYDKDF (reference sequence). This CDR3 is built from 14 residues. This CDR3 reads CATSPREVGTEAFF. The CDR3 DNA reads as TGTGCCACCAGCCCTCGAGAAGTGGGCACTGAAGCTTTCTTT.

CDR3 protein: CATCPQRGRAFGANVLTF. The CDR3 DNA sequence: TGTGCCACCTGCCCTCAACGGGGGAGGGCCTTTGGGGCCAACGTCCTGACTTTC. This chain joins TRBV27 and TRBJ2-6, with TRBD2 matching 7 bases. CDR1 is MNHEY, CDR2 SMNVEV, per germline (reference sequence). V lost 10 bases to trimming and J lost 3 bases; unmatched junction nucleotides: 18. This CDR3 is 18 amino acids long.

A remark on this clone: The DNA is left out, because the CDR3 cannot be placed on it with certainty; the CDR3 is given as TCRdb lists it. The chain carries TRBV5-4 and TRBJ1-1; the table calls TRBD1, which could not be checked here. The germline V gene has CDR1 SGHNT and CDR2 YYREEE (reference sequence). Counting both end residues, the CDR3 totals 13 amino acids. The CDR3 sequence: CASSFGTGILTFF.

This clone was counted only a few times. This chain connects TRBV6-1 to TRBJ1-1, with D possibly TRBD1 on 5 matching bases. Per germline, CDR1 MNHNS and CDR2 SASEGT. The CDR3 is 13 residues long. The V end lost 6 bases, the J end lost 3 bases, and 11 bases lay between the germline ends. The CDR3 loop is CASSAGSYTEAFF. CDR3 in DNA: TGTGCCAGCAGCGCAGGGAGTTACACTGAAGCTTTCTTT.

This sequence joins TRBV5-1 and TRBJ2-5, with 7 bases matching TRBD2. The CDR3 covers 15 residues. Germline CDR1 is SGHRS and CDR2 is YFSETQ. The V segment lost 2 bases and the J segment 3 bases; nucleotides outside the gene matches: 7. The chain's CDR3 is CASSLQAGREETQYF. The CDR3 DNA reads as TGCGCCAGCAGCTTACAAGCGGGGAGAGAAGAGACCCAGTACTTC. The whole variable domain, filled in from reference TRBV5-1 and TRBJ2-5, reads KAGVTQTPRYLIKTRGQQVTLSCSPISGHRSVSWYQQTPGQGLQFLFEYFSETQRNKGNFPGRFSGRQFSNSRSEMNVSTLELGDSALYLCASSLQAGREETQYFGPGTRLLVL.

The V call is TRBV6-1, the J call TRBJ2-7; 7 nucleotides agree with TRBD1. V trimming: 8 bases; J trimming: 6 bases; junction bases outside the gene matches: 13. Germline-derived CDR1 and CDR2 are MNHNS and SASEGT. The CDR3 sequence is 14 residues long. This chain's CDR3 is CASGEVPGDSEQYF. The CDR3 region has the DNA TGTGCCAGCGGAGAAGTTCCCGGGGACAGCGAGCAGTACTTC.

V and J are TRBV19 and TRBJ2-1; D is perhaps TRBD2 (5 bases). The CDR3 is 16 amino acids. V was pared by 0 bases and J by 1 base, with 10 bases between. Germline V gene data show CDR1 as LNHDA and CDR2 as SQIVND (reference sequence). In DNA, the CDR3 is TGTGCCAGTAGTATAGATAGGAGCGGTTCCTACAATGAGCAGTTCTTC. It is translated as CASSIDRSGSYNEQFF.

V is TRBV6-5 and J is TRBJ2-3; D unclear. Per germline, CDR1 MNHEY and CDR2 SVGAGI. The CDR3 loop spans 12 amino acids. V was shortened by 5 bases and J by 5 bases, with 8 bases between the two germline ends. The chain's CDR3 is CASSTLVDTQYF. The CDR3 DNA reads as TGTGCCAGCAGTACCCTAGTAGATACGCAGTATTTT.

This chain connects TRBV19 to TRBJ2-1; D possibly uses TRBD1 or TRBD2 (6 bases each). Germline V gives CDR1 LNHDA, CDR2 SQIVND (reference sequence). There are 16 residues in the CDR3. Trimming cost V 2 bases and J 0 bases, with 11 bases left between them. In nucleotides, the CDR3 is TGTGCCAGTAGTATAAGAGGGGGGCACTCCTACAATGAGCAGTTCTTC. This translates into CASSIRGGHSYNEQFF.

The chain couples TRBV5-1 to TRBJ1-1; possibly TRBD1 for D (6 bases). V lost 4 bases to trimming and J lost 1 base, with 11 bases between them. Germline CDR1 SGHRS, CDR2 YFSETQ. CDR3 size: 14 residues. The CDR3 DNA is TGCGCCAGCAGCCCTCGACAGGAGAACACTGAAGCTTTCTTT. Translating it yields CASSPRQENTEAFF.

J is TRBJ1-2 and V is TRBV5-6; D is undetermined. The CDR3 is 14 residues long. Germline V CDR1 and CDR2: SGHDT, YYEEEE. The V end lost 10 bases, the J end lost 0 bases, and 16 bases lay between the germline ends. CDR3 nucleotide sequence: TGTGCCTTGGCGACCCTCGCGACTAACTATGGCTACACCTTC. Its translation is CALATLATNYGYTF.

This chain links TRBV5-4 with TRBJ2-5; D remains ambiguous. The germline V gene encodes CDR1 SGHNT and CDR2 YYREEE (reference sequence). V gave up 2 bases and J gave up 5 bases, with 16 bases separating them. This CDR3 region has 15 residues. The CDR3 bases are TGTGCCAGCAGCTTCCGGGTCCTAGGGCCGGAGACCCAGTACTTC. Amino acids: CASSFRVLGPETQYF.